These 25 T cell receptor beta chains originate from one sample sequenced in a study of OX40 agonist ivuxolimab in advanced cancers. Method: immunoSEQ multiplex PCR; TCRdb's copy keeps in-frame clones and lacks some. Counted here are approximately 32,000 clones, approximately 89% occurring once; the ten biggest clones make up 35% to 40%. The source material was CD4+ or CD8+ T cells sorted from blood, sampled in a trial of the OX40 agonist ivuxolimab. Source of these receptors: an adult with an advanced solid tumor such as melanoma, head and neck, liver or kidney cancer.

This sequence joins TRBV5-1 and TRBJ1-2; D may be TRBD1 (6 bases). Trimming pared 0 bases from V and 4 bases from J, leaving 16 bases between. Per germline, CDR1 SGHRS and CDR2 YFSETQ. This CDR3 is built from 16 residues. The CDR3 nucleotides are TGCGCCAGCAGCTTGGCCCAGACAGGCCCTCTCTATGGCTACACCTTC. It is translated as CASSLAQTGPLYGYTF. Together with reference TRBV5-1 and TRBJ1-2, the CDR3 gives the full variable domain: KAGVTQTPRYLIKTRGQQVTLSCSPISGHRSVSWYQQTPGQGLQFLFEYFSETQRNKGNFPGRFSGRQFSNSRSEMNVSTLELGDSALYLCASSLAQTGPLYGYTFGSGTRLTVV.

Here the CDR3 reads CASGGERGVFQYF. CDR3 sequence (DNA): TGTGCCAGCGGAGGGGAGCGGGGAGTTTTTCAGTACTTC. The rearrangement joins TRBV28 to TRBJ2-4; the match to TRBD2 covers 7 bases. The CDR3 sequence is 13 residues long. Germline V gene lookup returns CDR1 MDHEN and CDR2 SYDVKM. The V gene end was trimmed by 8 bases and the J gene end by 11 bases; junction bases not matched to a gene: 12.

The chain combines TRBV5-1 with TRBJ1-5; possible D gene TRBD1, 5 bases. In germline, CDR1 is SGHRS, CDR2 YFSETQ. The V gene lost 4 bases and the J gene lost 7 bases, with 12 bases spanning the gap. The CDR3 contains 13 residues. The CDR3 protein is CASSEAGNQPQHF. The CDR3 nucleotides are TGCGCCAGCAGCGAAGCAGGGAACCAGCCCCAGCATTTT.

The chain links TRBV19 to TRBJ1-3; D is possibly TRBD1 (6 bases). Trimming pared 3 bases from V and 4 bases from J, leaving 10 bases between. The CDR3 is made up of 14 amino acids. Germline CDR1 is LNHDA and CDR2 is SQIVND (reference sequence). The CDR3 DNA sequence: TGTGCCAGTAGTATTGGGGGCTCCGGAAACACCATATATTTT. Its translation is CASSIGGSGNTIYF.

This clone occurred once. The rearrangement joins TRBV19 to TRBJ2-5; 13 bases line up with TRBD2. Germline V lookup: CDR1 LNHDA, CDR2 SQIVND (reference sequence). Losses at the gene ends were 3 bases for V and 11 bases for J; bases not matched to a gene: 24. The length of the CDR3 is 20 residues. CDR3 protein: CASSIYFNTGTSGTREEQYF. The CDR3, as DNA: TGTGCCAGTAGTATTTACTTCAACACCGGGACTAGCGGGACGAGGGAGGAGCAGTACTTC.

This chain uses TRBV5-1 with TRBJ2-5; D assignment may be TRBD1 or TRBD2 (5 bases each). TRBJ2-7 matches the DNA end more closely, so the J call is doubtful. The V gene's germline CDR1 is SGHRS and CDR2 YFSETQ. The CDR3 is made up of 14 amino acids. The CDR3 spells CASSWDLGNYEQYF. Written as DNA, the CDR3 is TGCGCCAGCAGCTGGGACCTTGGGAACTACGAGCAGTACTTC.

V gene TRBV2 combines with J gene TRBJ1-1, with D perhaps matching TRBD1 (5 bases). CDR3 length: 14 residues. The V gene lost 4 bases and the J gene lost 2 bases, with 11 bases spanning the gap. Per the germline V gene, CDR1 is SNHLY and CDR2 is FYNNEI. CDR3 coding DNA: TGTGCCAGCAGTGCAGGGCCCCCCAACACTGAAGCTTTCTTT. Its protein product is CASSAGPPNTEAFF.

V is TRBV13 and J is TRBJ1-2, with TRBD1 matching 7 bases. V was pared by 4 bases and J by 2 bases, with 4 bases of the junction left unmatched. This CDR3 region has 14 residues. Germline V gene data show CDR1 as PRHDT and CDR2 as FYEKMQ (reference sequence). In nucleotides, the CDR3 is TGTGCCAGCAGCTCCCGGGACAGCAACTATGGCTACACCTTC. Protein: CASSSRDSNYGYTF.

The rearrangement uses TRBV29-1 and TRBJ2-7, with 8 bases that match TRBD1. In germline, CDR1 is SQVTM, CDR2 ANQGSEA. Trimming removed 6 bases from V and 5 bases from J; junction bases left unmatched: 9. This CDR3 spans 13 amino acids. This CDR3 reads CSVDDRGGDEQYF. For the CDR3, the DNA is TGCAGCGTGGACGACAGGGGTGGGGACGAGCAGTACTTC.

V and J are TRBV6-1 and TRBJ1-2; TRBD1 might be the D (6 bases). Deletions cut 5 bases from V and 1 base from J, with 8 bases between. In germline, CDR1 is MNHNS, CDR2 SASEGT. The CDR3 loop spans 13 amino acids. The CDR3 protein is CASSTRGNYGYTF. The CDR3 bases are TGTGCCAGCAGTACCAGGGGTAACTATGGCTACACCTTC.

The V call is TRBV6-5, the J call TRBJ2-1; D could derive from TRBD1 or TRBD2 (5 bases each). This CDR3 spans 15 amino acids. Germline CDR1 and CDR2: MNHEY and SVGAGI. V shed 0 bases and J shed 4 bases, with 10 bases lying between them. This chain's CDR3 is CASSYSGTIYNEQFF. CDR3 bases: TGTGCCAGCAGTTACTCAGGGACGATTTACAATGAGCAGTTCTTC.

This chain joins TRBV27 and TRBJ1-1, with 9 bases that match TRBD1. The CDR3 runs 15 residues. Germline CDR1 and CDR2: MNHEY and SMNVEV (reference sequence). V was clipped by 4 bases and J by 4 bases; unmatched bases: 7. This CDR3 is CASSSGQGMGTEAFF. In nucleotides, the CDR3 is TGTGCCAGCAGTTCCGGACAGGGGATGGGCACTGAAGCTTTCTTT.

Regarding this clone: Other DNA sequences in this sample translate to the same CDR3. The rearrangement uses TRBV7-2 and TRBJ2-7; D is possibly TRBD2 (6 bases). This CDR3 spans 13 amino acids. The germline V gene encodes CDR1 SGHTA and CDR2 FQGNSA. The ends were cut back, 0 bases at V and 6 bases at J, with 9 bases in the middle. The CDR3 here is CASSLAPGSEQYF. CDR3 bases: TGTGCCAGCAGCTTAGCCCCCGGGAGCGAGCAGTACTTC.

The chain links TRBV9 to TRBJ1-2; the D gene is possibly TRBD1 (6 bases). Germline V gene sequence: CDR1 SGDLS, CDR2 YYNGEE. Trimming stripped 7 bases from V and 7 bases from J, with 17 bases between. CDR3 size: 13 residues. CDR3 amino acids: CASSGGEGGGYTF. The CDR3 bases are TGTGCCAGCTCCGGAGGAGAGGGGGGTGGCTACACCTTC.

The rearrangement joins TRBV9 to TRBJ2-2; TRBD2 aligns across 7 bases. Trimming cost V 0 bases and J 7 bases; bases outside gene matches: 12. CDR1 SGDLS and CDR2 YYNGEE come from the germline V gene. The CDR3 loop spans 17 amino acids. The CDR3 sequence is CASSVGGTTLDVGELFF. DNA of the CDR3: TGTGCCAGCAGCGTAGGGGGGACTACCCTTGATGTCGGGGAGCTGTTTTTT.

The chain combines TRBV30 with TRBJ2-7; 9 bases fit TRBD2. J gave up 7 bases and V 3 bases, and 13 bases lay outside the gene matches. Germline CDR1 and CDR2: GTSNPN and SVGIG (reference sequence). This CDR3 contains 15 residues. The CDR3 loop reads CAWRDKREVSREQYF. The CDR3 nucleotides are TGTGCCTGGAGGGACAAGCGGGAGGTCTCTCGGGAGCAGTACTTC.

The CDR3 is CASSEDFLSYEQYF. In nucleotides, the CDR3 is TGTGCCAGCAGCGAAGACTTTCTATCCTACGAGCAGTACTTC. The rearrangement uses TRBV9 and TRBJ2-7; D remains unclear. Germline values: CDR1 SGDLS, CDR2 YYNGEE. The germline V and J ends were trimmed by 3 bases and 1 base, with 11 bases remaining between them. The CDR3 spans 14 residues.

The chain combines TRBV21-1 with TRBJ2-7; the D call TRBD1 from the table was never checked on the DNA. TRBV21-1 is a pseudogene. The CDR3 contains 13 residues. For the CDR3, the DNA is TGTGCCAGCAGCCAGGGACAGGTCTACGAGCAGTACTTC. It codes for CASSQGQVYEQYF.

The chain uses TRBV5-5 and TRBJ2-2; D unclear. Trimming shortened V by 0 bases and J by 3 bases, and 6 bases separated the two germline ends. Per the germline V gene, CDR1 is SGHKS and CDR2 is YYEKEE (reference sequence). The CDR3 contains 14 residues. The CDR3 DNA sequence: TGTGCCAGCAGCTTGGTCGAGGACACCGGGGAGCTGTTTTTT. Its protein product is CASSLVEDTGELFF.

This chain connects TRBV11-3 to TRBJ2-1; TRBD1 aligns across 10 bases. CDR3 length: 15 amino acids. The J segment lost 7 bases and the V segment lost 4 bases, leaving 7 bases of the junction unmatched. CDR1 is SGHNT, CDR2 YENEEA, per germline. The CDR3 DNA reads TGTGCCAGCAGCTCCGGACAGGGGGTCGGTAATGAGCAGTTCTTC. Protein product: CASSSGQGVGNEQFF.

The J gene is TRBJ1-2, the V gene TRBV7-9; TRBD1 matches at 7 bases. CDR3 length: 14 residues. V shed 5 bases and J 8 bases; nucleotides not matched to a gene: 11. The germline gives CDR1 SEHNR, CDR2 FQNEAQ (reference sequence). The CDR3 sequence is CASSGTALGGGYTF. The CDR3 nucleotides read TGTGCCAGCAGCGGGACAGCTCTCGGGGGAGGCTACACCTTC.

The chain has TRBV4-1 and TRBJ1-1, with TRBD1 as a possible D gene (6 bases). CDR1 is MGHRA and CDR2 is YSYEKL in the germline V gene. The CDR3 consists of 16 residues. The V gene lost 4 bases and the J gene lost 1 base, with 16 bases spanning the gap. The CDR3 here is CASSPTVGHSNTEAFF. CDR3 sequence (DNA): TGCGCCAGCAGCCCCACAGTGGGACACTCGAACACTGAAGCTTTCTTT.

This chain uses TRBV9 with TRBJ2-2; D might be TRBD1 or TRBD2, each matching 6 bases. Germline-derived CDR1 and CDR2 are SGDLS and YYNGEE. V gave up 5 bases and J gave up 3 bases, with 17 bases separating them. The length of the CDR3 is 16 residues. The CDR3 DNA reads TGTGCCAGCAGTGAAATCAGGGGAGGTTACACCGGGGAGCTGTTTTTT. Translation gives CASSEIRGGYTGELFF.

The genes are TRBV29-1 and TRBJ2-7; D gene uncertain. In germline, CDR1 is SQVTM, CDR2 ANQGSEA. CDR3 size: 16 residues. The V gene lost 0 bases and the J gene lost 2 bases, with 17 bases spanning the gap. This CDR3 reads CSVEDSDSRLPYEQYF. CDR3 DNA sequence: TGCAGCGTTGAAGACTCCGACTCCAGGCTACCCTACGAGCAGTACTTC.

The V gene is TRBV27, the J gene TRBJ1-4; TRBD1 aligns across 12 bases. The ends lost 7 bases at V and 1 base at J; junction bases unmatched: 10. CDR1 is MNHEY and CDR2 is SMNVEV in the germline V gene (reference sequence). The CDR3 runs 18 residues. The CDR3 sequence is CASKETGTGGLTNEKLFF. The CDR3 nucleotides read TGTGCCAGCAAAGAAACCGGGACAGGGGGCCTAACTAATGAAAAACTGTTTTTT.